Shown below are 21 T cell receptor beta chains from a single sample sequenced in a study of blood T cell repertoires in COVID-19. Some clones are missing from TCRdb's copy, which holds only in-frame ones; the method was immunoSEQ multiplex PCR. This table has about 18,000 clones, approximately 91% appearing once. Source material: peripheral blood. The receptor set was obtained from a middle-aged man with active COVID-19.

The V gene is TRBV4-3, the J gene TRBJ1-1; no reliable D call. Trimming pared 1 base from V and 1 base from J, leaving 13 bases between. Germline values: CDR1 LGHNA, CDR2 YSLEER. The CDR3 length is 16 residues. This CDR3 reads CASSQAEGVGNTEAFF. The CDR3 DNA reads TGCGCCAGCAGCCAAGCTGAGGGAGTGGGGAACACTGAAGCTTTCTTT.

This clone appeared a few times. J is TRBJ2-7 and V is TRBV6-5, with no clear D. This CDR3 region has 15 residues. Deletions cut 6 bases from V and 3 bases from J, with 18 bases between. Germline lookup yields CDR1 MNHEY and CDR2 SVGAGI. The CDR3 DNA reads as TGTGCCAGCAGCACCCGTCCAGAAATTCACTACGAGCAGTACTTC. This gives the protein CASSTRPEIHYEQYF.

The rearrangement joins TRBV7-2 to TRBJ2-7; 7 nucleotides match TRBD1. The length of the CDR3 is 14 residues. The J segment lost 3 bases and the V segment lost 5 bases, leaving 7 bases of the junction unmatched. Germline V gene data show CDR1 as SGHTA and CDR2 as FQGNSA. CDR3 nucleotide sequence: TGTGCCAGCAGCGCCAAGGGGGCCTACTACGAGCAGTACTTC. Translation: CASSAKGAYYEQYF.

This chain uses TRBV6-2 or TRBV6-3 with TRBJ2-3; the match to TRBD2 covers 12 bases. CDR3 size: 17 residues. Germline loops: CDR1 MNHEY, CDR2 SVGEGT. J gave up 3 bases and V 2 bases, and 6 bases lay outside the gene matches. CDR3 nucleotide sequence: TGTGCCAGCAGTTACCCCCTAGCGGGAGGGAAAACAGATACGCAGTATTTT. This gives the protein CASSYPLAGGKTDTQYF.

The chain links TRBV7-2 to TRBJ2-1; 9 bases agree with TRBD2. The ends lost 2 bases at V and 2 bases at J; junction bases unmatched: 4. Germline CDR1 is SGHTA and CDR2 is FQGNSA. CDR3 length equals 16 residues. CDR3 in amino acids: CASSLMASGTYNEQFF. In DNA form, the CDR3 reads TGTGCCAGCAGCTTAATGGCTAGCGGGACCTACAATGAGCAGTTCTTC.

The gene calls are TRBV25-1 and TRBJ2-3; D unclear. CDR1 is MGHDK and CDR2 is SYGVNS in the germline V gene. This CDR3 has 12 residues. V lost 3 bases and J 2 bases, leaving 3 bases between the germline ends. CDR3 nucleotide sequence: TGTGCCAGCAGTGACCTCACAGATACGCAGTATTTT. Protein: CASSDLTDTQYF.

This chain connects TRBV7-9 to TRBJ1-6; D ambiguous. The CDR3 loop spans 16 amino acids. V was clipped by 4 bases and J by 3 bases, with 13 bases between them. CDR1 and CDR2 (germline): SEHNR, FQNEAQ (reference sequence). The CDR3 loop is CASSSPGQSYNSPLHF. The CDR3, as DNA: TGTGCCAGCAGCTCCCCGGGTCAGAGCTATAATTCACCCCTCCACTTT.

The V call is TRBV19, the J call TRBJ2-7, with 13 bases matching TRBD2. Germline V gene sequence: CDR1 LNHDA, CDR2 SQIVND (reference sequence). Trimming at V came to 5 bases and at J to 7 bases, leaving 8 bases not matched to a gene. This CDR3 comprises 15 residues. CDR3 in amino acids: CASSSGLAGVREQYF. CDR3 bases: TGTGCCAGTAGTTCCGGACTAGCGGGAGTGAGGGAGCAGTACTTC.

The V and J genes are TRBV10-2 and TRBJ2-3, with TRBD2 matching 13 bases. The CDR3 consists of 16 residues. In germline, CDR1 is WSHSY, CDR2 SAAADI. V was pared by 7 bases and J by 2 bases, with 6 bases of the junction left unmatched. CDR3 DNA: TGCGCCAGCACCGGACTAGCGGGAGAGGACACAGATACGCAGTATTTT. Its translation is CASTGLAGEDTDTQYF.

This clone has only one observation. The rearrangement joins TRBV4-1 to TRBJ1-3; TRBD1 agrees at 7 bases. The J segment lost 0 bases and the V segment lost 3 bases, leaving 2 bases of the junction unmatched. Germline-derived CDR1 and CDR2 are MGHRA and YSYEKL. The length of the CDR3 is 15 residues. Here the CDR3 reads CASSHQGGSGNTIYF. CDR3 sequence (DNA): TGCGCCAGCAGCCACCAGGGGGGCTCTGGAAACACCATATATTTT.

The CDR3 spells CATSRYGTSGGDEQFF. The CDR3 nucleotides read TGTGCCACCAGCAGATACGGGACTAGCGGGGGGGATGAGCAGTTCTTC. The chain has TRBV15 and TRBJ2-1; 16 bases line up with TRBD2. The V gene's germline CDR1 is LNHNV and CDR2 YYDKDF (reference sequence). Trimming took 2 bases from V and 8 from J; bases not matched to a gene: 3. The CDR3 runs 16 residues. Drawing the rest from reference TRBV15 and TRBJ2-1, the complete variable domain is DAMVIQNPRYQVTQFGKPVTLSCSQTLNHNVMYWYQQKSSQAPKLLFHYYDKDFNNEADTPDNFQSRRPNTSFCFLDIRSPGLGDTAMYLCATSRYGTSGGDEQFFGPGTRLTVL.

This chain uses TRBV18 with TRBJ2-5, with 7 bases lining up with TRBD1. V dropped 4 bases and J dropped 4; count of bases not matched to a gene: 6. Looked up from germline, CDR1 is KGHSH and CDR2 is LQKENI. CDR3 size: 14 residues. CDR3 in DNA: TGTGCCAGCTCACGTGGACAGGTTCCAGAGACCCAGTACTTC. Protein product: CASSRGQVPETQYF.

The chain uses TRBV4-1 and TRBJ2-1, with 11 bases that match TRBD2. This CDR3 spans 16 amino acids. Germline CDR1 and CDR2: MGHRA and YSYEKL. V shed 2 bases, J shed 7 bases, and the junction held 7 bases outside the gene matches. The CDR3 reads CASSQIAGGPGNEQFF. The CDR3 DNA sequence: TGCGCCAGCAGCCAAATAGCGGGAGGGCCGGGAAATGAGCAGTTCTTC.

This clone has more than one count but fewer than ten. The chain uses TRBV6-5 and TRBJ1-5, with 8 bases aligning to TRBD1. V was pared by 6 bases and J by 0 bases, with 4 bases of the junction left unmatched. The CDR3 covers 15 residues. Per the germline V gene, CDR1 is MNHEY and CDR2 is SVGAGI. Written as DNA, the CDR3 is TGTGCCAGCAGCCACAGGGGGGATAGCAATCAGCCCCAGCATTTT. It codes for CASSHRGDSNQPQHF.

The chain's CDR3 is CASSQVLAGLNTGELFF. CDR3 in DNA: TGCGCCAGCAGCCAAGTACTAGCGGGACTCAACACCGGGGAGCTGTTTTTT. The rearrangement links TRBV4-1 to TRBJ2-2; TRBD2 matches 10 bases. Per the germline V gene, CDR1 is MGHRA and CDR2 is YSYEKL. The CDR3 loop spans 17 amino acids. Losses at the gene ends were 1 base for V and 2 bases for J; bases not matched to a gene: 4.

This chain links TRBV7-9 with TRBJ2-1; D is possibly TRBD1 (6 bases). The germline CDR1 and CDR2 sequences are SEHNR and FQNEAQ (reference sequence). V lost 0 bases, J lost 6 bases, and 12 bases lay in between. The CDR3 runs 15 residues. The CDR3 DNA sequence: TGTGCCAGCAGCTTAGCTGGGACACCTTCCAATGAGCAGTTCTTC. As protein: CASSLAGTPSNEQFF.

The chain uses TRBV2 and TRBJ2-3; the match to TRBD2 covers 7 bases. This CDR3 region has 14 residues. V lost 4 bases and J lost 4; bases outside the gene matches: 5. The germline V gene has CDR1 SNHLY and CDR2 FYNNEI. In DNA, the CDR3 is TGTGCCAGCAGTGGGCAGGGAGGGGCAGATACGCAGTATTTT. It is translated as CASSGQGGADTQYF.

The chain combines TRBV5-4 with TRBJ2-1; 8 bases fit TRBD2. Germline CDR1 and CDR2: SGHNT and YYREEE (reference sequence). Trimming at V came to 0 bases and at J to 9 bases, leaving 8 bases not matched to a gene. The CDR3 consists of 15 residues. The CDR3 sequence: CASSLGLGRASEQFF. The CDR3 bases are TGTGCCAGCAGCTTGGGGCTCGGGAGGGCGAGTGAGCAGTTCTTC.

V usage is TRBV19 and J usage is TRBJ1-4; TRBD1 matches at 7 bases. V shed 2 bases and J 7 bases; nucleotides not matched to a gene: 7. The CDR3 extends over 15 amino acids. Germline loops: CDR1 LNHDA, CDR2 SQIVND (reference sequence). CDR3 residues: CASSIKEGAREKLFF. The CDR3 DNA reads as TGTGCCAGTAGTATAAAGGAGGGGGCGCGTGAAAAACTGTTTTTT.

This clone showed up just a few times. The chain combines TRBV27 with TRBJ2-5, with a weak D call TRBD2 (5 bases). CDR1 is MNHEY and CDR2 is SMNVEV in the germline V gene (reference sequence). Trimming took 0 bases from V and 2 from J, leaving 10 bases between them. There are 15 residues in the CDR3. CDR3 amino acids: CASSLSGDPQETQYF. CDR3 nucleotides: TGTGCCAGCAGTTTATCGGGAGACCCTCAAGAGACCCAGTACTTC.

The CDR3 DNA is TGTGCCAGCAGCCGCCGACTAGCGGGCGTCTCCTACGAGCAGTACTTC. Translated, it gives CASSRRLAGVSYEQYF. This chain links TRBV5-4 with TRBJ2-7; 10 nucleotides agree with TRBD2. There are 16 residues in the CDR3. CDR1 SGHNT and CDR2 YYREEE come from the germline V gene (reference sequence). Germline trimming cut 4 bases from V and 0 bases from J; bases unmatched to any gene: 7.